The 8 T cell receptor beta chains given below trace back to one sample, sequenced in a study of blood T cells in healthy people across ages. Sample-barcoded 5' priming and a J-beta primer mix drove a second PCR of about 7 to 11 cycles. MiXCR, run by TCRdb on the 5' RACE reads, gives a single entry per CDR3 protein. This table holds about 680,000 distinct CDR3 sequences, around 45% found once. The sample taken for sequencing was blood. These TCRs come from a woman in her sixties in good health.

The chain joins TRBV6-1 to TRBJ2-3; 7 bases map to TRBD2. Germline V lookup: CDR1 MNHNS, CDR2 SASEGT. V was clipped by 3 bases and J by 0 bases; unmatched bases: 6. CDR3 length equals 16 residues. CDR3 residues: CASSEHLAESTDTQYF. The CDR3 nucleotides read TGTGCCAGCAGTGAGCATCTAGCGGAAAGCACAGATACGCAGTATTTT.

This clonotype showed up just a few times. The chain carries TRBV7-2 and TRBJ2-1; D tentatively reads TRBD1 or TRBD2 (5 bases each). Trimming pared 5 bases from V and 6 bases from J, leaving 17 bases between. The CDR3 spans 15 residues. Germline V gene lookup returns CDR1 SGHTA and CDR2 FQGNSA. CDR3 sequence: CASSPGGRAGNEQFF. CDR3 nucleotide sequence: TGTGCCAGCAGCCCCGGCGGCAGGGCGGGCAATGAGCAGTTCTTC.

This clonotype was recorded only once. The chain joins TRBV28 to TRBJ1-2; the match to TRBD1 covers 8 bases. Trimming removed 6 bases from V and 4 bases from J; junction bases left unmatched: 10. Germline V gene sequence: CDR1 MDHEN, CDR2 SYDVKM. The CDR3 length is 15 residues. The CDR3 is CASRSRSQGAYGYTF. The CDR3 DNA is TGTGCCAGCAGGAGTAGATCTCAGGGGGCCTATGGCTACACCTTC.

The chain carries TRBV20-1 and TRBJ2-1; a possible D gene is TRBD2 (5 bases). The CDR3 is 14 residues long. Trimming shortened V by 2 bases and J by 8 bases, and 16 bases separated the two germline ends. Germline loops: CDR1 DFQATT, CDR2 SNEGSKA (reference sequence). CDR3 coding DNA: TGCAGTGCTAGACTAGCCCATACGAGGGATGAGCAGTTCTTC. As protein: CSARLAHTRDEQFF.

This clonotype appeared a few times. This rearrangement joins TRBV5-1 to TRBJ2-7; 9 nucleotides agree with TRBD1. With 3 bases clipped from V and 3 bases from J, the junction kept 7 bases outside the gene matches. Germline V lookup: CDR1 SGHRS, CDR2 YFSETQ. This CDR3 is 15 amino acids long. CDR3 sequence reads: CASSWGGTGYYEQYF. In DNA form, the CDR3 reads TGCGCCAGCAGCTGGGGGGGGACAGGGTACTACGAGCAGTACTTC.

This chain connects TRBV12-3 or TRBV12-4 to TRBJ2-4, with TRBD2 identical over 13 bases. V lost 5 bases to trimming and J lost 13 bases; unmatched junction nucleotides: 8. The CDR3 covers 14 residues. The CDR3 loop is CASSRGTSGKEQYF. The CDR3 DNA reads TGTGCCAGCAGTCGCGGGACTAGCGGGAAAGAGCAGTACTTC.

V and J are TRBV7-9 and TRBJ2-3, with D maybe TRBD2 (6 bases). Germline CDR1 is SEHNR and CDR2 is FQNEAQ (reference sequence). The CDR3 spans 16 residues. Between the trimmed V and J ends, which lost 1 base and 1 base, there was a span of 12 bases. For the CDR3, the DNA is TGTGCCAGCAGCTTAGGTCGGGAGAGGGGCACAGATACGCAGTATTTT. Amino acid sequence: CASSLGRERGTDTQYF.

This clonotype was picked up a small number of times. The chain couples TRBV28 to TRBJ2-7; 7 nucleotides align to TRBD1. The CDR3 spans 12 residues. The germline CDR1 and CDR2 sequences are MDHEN and SYDVKM. J gave up 7 bases and V 8 bases, and 8 bases lay outside the gene matches. CDR3 region: CASWTGNNEQYF. The CDR3 DNA is TGTGCCAGCTGGACAGGAAACAATGAGCAGTACTTC. Together with reference TRBV28 and TRBJ2-7, the CDR3 gives the full variable domain: DVKVTQSSRYLVKRTGEKVFLECVQDMDHENMFWYRQDPGLGLRLIYFSYDVKMKEKGDIPEGYSVSREKKERFSLILESASTNQTSMYLCASWTGNNEQYFGPGTRLTVT.